This T cell receptor beta chain was retrieved from a study of shared T cell receptors in the human thymus. This clone was seen just once. The CDR3 totals 16 residues. With V trimmed by 3 bases and J by 10 bases, 10 bases remained unmatched. From germline, CDR1 is SGHRS and CDR2 YFSETQ. TCRdb's copy holds only in-frame clones and misses some; the assay was immunoSEQ multiplex PCR. The sample shows more than 550,000 clones, around 87% of them seen only once. This sample also appeared in a second study, on human thymus T cells. As that study records: Resections were taken during corrective heart surgery, and the thymus tissue came from these. Gene usage for V and J segments appeared biased in thymic and blood repertoires. Related research has reported that thymic repertoires overlap highly among unrelated individuals.

The clonotype originates from a boy younger than two with a congenital heart defect. The J gene is TRBJ2-1, the V gene TRBV5-1; 13 positions agree with TRBD2. Material: thymocytes. In nucleotides, the CDR3 is TGCGCCAGCAGCTCCCCGGGACTAGCGGGAACTTCGGAGCAGTTCTTC. This encodes CASSSPGLAGTSEQFF.